Following are 15 T cell receptor beta chains from one sample sequenced in a study of metastatic and nonmetastatic thyroid tumors. Through MiXCR, TCRdb re-clonotyped the PCR reads. Of about 41,000 clones in the sample, around 28% were seen once. Patients had received no treatment of any kind before thyroid surgery. Sequencing used blood. These receptors all stem from a male donor with papillary thyroid cancer or a benign thyroid nodule (not recorded which). Some clones in this sample may be carry-over from other donors' samples.

This clone was found many times. Here the CDR3 DNA reads TGTGCCAGCAGTTCAAACAGAGTCTCTGGAAACACCATATATTTT. Protein product: CASSSNRVSGNTIYF. The V and J genes are TRBV27 and TRBJ1-3; no firm D call. Trimming pared 4 bases from V and 0 bases from J, leaving 10 bases between. Germline CDR1 MNHEY, CDR2 SMNVEV (reference sequence). CDR3 size: 15 residues.

This clone has ten or more counts. The gene calls are TRBV7-9 and TRBJ2-1; unclear D gene. Trimming shortened V by 4 bases and J by 5 bases, and 6 bases separated the two germline ends. Germline CDR1 SEHNR, CDR2 FQNEAQ (reference sequence). The CDR3 has 12 amino acids. CDR3 amino acids: CASSYTNNEQFF. The DNA of the CDR3 is TGTGCCAGCAGCTATACAAACAATGAGCAGTTCTTC.

In the case of this clone: Its ends do not fully match the called genes, so a read error is possible. The V and J genes are TRBV2 and TRBJ1-1; TRBD1 agrees at 8 bases. Germline assignment: CDR1 SNHLY and CDR2 FYNNEI. This CDR3 spans 16 amino acids. The CDR3 here is CVSSGSLQGVNTEAFF. CDR3 nucleotides: TGTGTCAGCAGTGGTAGTCTACAGGGGGTTAACACTGAAGCTTTCTTT.

V usage is TRBV11-2 and J usage is TRBJ2-1; tentatively, D is TRBD1 or TRBD2 (5 bases each). The CDR3 runs 12 residues. Trimming pared 3 bases from V and 10 bases from J, leaving 10 bases between. Germline lookup yields CDR1 SGHAT and CDR2 FQNNGV. The CDR3 spells CASSLSGTEQFF. The CDR3, as DNA: TGTGCCAGCAGCTTGTCTGGGACCGAGCAGTTCTTC.

This clone occurred many times. This chain uses TRBV12-5 with TRBJ1-5; TRBD1 matches at 7 bases. The CDR3 consists of 13 residues. The J segment lost 6 bases and the V segment lost 6 bases, leaving 5 bases of the junction unmatched. Germline CDR1 reads LGHNT; CDR2 reads FRNRAP. CDR3 DNA sequence: TGTGCTAGTGGACAGGGGATTCTTCAGCCCCAGCATTTT. It codes for CASGQGILQPQHF.

The gene calls are TRBV6-2 or TRBV6-3 and TRBJ2-7; TRBD2 matches 10 bases. The J segment lost 5 bases and the V segment lost 6 bases, leaving 13 bases of the junction unmatched. Per the germline V gene, CDR1 is MNHEY and CDR2 is SVGEGT. The CDR3 extends over 16 amino acids. CDR3 in DNA: TGTGCCAGCAGACCCACGCAAGCGGGAGGGTACCACGAGCAGTACTTC. Amino acid sequence: CASRPTQAGGYHEQYF.

The table lists this clone with many counts. In nucleotides, the CDR3 is TGTGCCAGCTCTCCTGACTCTCACCCCACAGATACGCAGTATTTT. The encoded protein is CASSPDSHPTDTQYF. The V gene is TRBV18, the J gene TRBJ2-3; D unresolved. CDR3 length: 15 residues. From germline, CDR1 is KGHSH and CDR2 LQKENI. The ends were cut back, 6 bases at V and 2 bases at J, with 15 bases in the middle.

This clone was seen only once. CDR3 sequence (DNA): TGCGCCAGCAGTGAATCTACTGCTACTACAGGGTTATGGGATGAGCAGTTCTTC. This translates into CASSESTATTGLWDEQFF. The chain couples TRBV10-1 to TRBJ2-1, with D perhaps TRBD1 (6 bases). Per germline, CDR1 WNHNN and CDR2 SYGVQD (reference sequence). The CDR3 is 18 amino acids. Trimming pared 3 bases from V and 8 bases from J, leaving 26 bases between.

This clone showed up just a few times. This chain uses TRBV6-1 with TRBJ1-2, with D maybe TRBD1 (5 bases). The CDR3 has 14 amino acids. Looked up from germline, CDR1 is MNHNS and CDR2 is SASEGT. Trimming took off 1 base at V and 8 bases at J, with 14 bases between the two ends. The CDR3 region has the DNA TGTGCCAGCAGTGAAGGCCAGGGACGGAGCGGCTACACCTTC. It encodes CASSEGQGRSGYTF.

This clone was observed a handful of times. The chain recombines TRBV6-1 with TRBJ2-1; D gene unclear. The CDR3 length is 15 residues. Trimming stripped 6 bases from V and 4 bases from J, with 16 bases between. The germline V gene encodes CDR1 MNHNS and CDR2 SASEGT. CDR3 amino acids: CASRKRTDLYNEQFF. The CDR3, as DNA: TGTGCCAGCAGAAAACGGACCGACCTGTACAATGAGCAGTTCTTC.

This clone was recorded many times. The V gene is TRBV27, the J gene TRBJ1-4; D unresolved. Germline CDR1 is MNHEY and CDR2 is SMNVEV (reference sequence). Trimming pared 4 bases from V and 3 bases from J, leaving 15 bases between. The CDR3 has 16 amino acids. The CDR3 protein is CASSSLGVGSNEKLFF. The CDR3 bases are TGTGCCAGCAGTTCCCTTGGGGTTGGATCTAATGAAAAACTGTTTTTT.

The chain carries TRBV20-1 and TRBJ2-7, with 11 bases matching TRBD1. The CDR3 totals 16 residues. The germline V gene encodes CDR1 DFQATT and CDR2 SNEGSKA (reference sequence). Trimming removed 3 bases from V and 5 bases from J; junction bases left unmatched: 12. CDR3 nucleotide sequence: TGCAGTGCTAGGGAGGGACAGGGGGAGGCGGTCGACGAGCAGTACTTC. It encodes CSAREGQGEAVDEQYF.

This clone was detected once. The junction differs from germline at one of its ends, possibly a read error. The chain carries TRBV11-1 and TRBJ1-1; maybe TRBD1 (6 bases). CDR3 length: 16 residues. The germline V gene has CDR1 SGHAT and CDR2 FQDESV (reference sequence). CDR3 sequence: CASRLGSGTQNTEAFF. CDR3 sequence (DNA): TGTGCCAGCAGATTAGGGTCCGGGACACAGAACACTGAAGCTTTCTTT.

This clone was counted only a few times. The gene calls are TRBV27 and TRBJ2-2, with TRBD1 as a possible D gene (6 bases). Trimming took 10 bases from V and 3 from J, leaving 15 bases between them. This CDR3 comprises 14 residues. Germline V CDR1 and CDR2: MNHEY, SMNVEV (reference sequence). CDR3 residues: CATNRNRDTGELFF. As DNA, the CDR3 is TGTGCCACCAACAGGAACAGGGACACCGGGGAGCTGTTTTTT.

This clone was counted at least ten times. J is TRBJ2-3 and V is TRBV30; D remains ambiguous. Germline V gene data show CDR1 as GTSNPN and CDR2 as SVGIG (reference sequence). V was clipped by 2 bases and J by 2 bases, with 5 bases between them. This CDR3 has 12 residues. The CDR3 bases are TGTGCCTGGAGTCTGGTCACAGATACGCAGTATTTT. It is translated as CAWSLVTDTQYF.